Presented here are 28 T cell receptor beta chains from one specimen sequenced in a study of blood T cells in healthy people across ages. The use of a sample-barcoded 5' primer and a J-beta primer mix characterized a second PCR of roughly 6 to 11 cycles. Via MiXCR, TCRdb re-called the 5' RACE reads, giving one row per CDR3 protein. The sample shows about 1 million distinct CDR3 sequences, more than 35% of them seen only once. The specimen was blood. The receptors stem from a woman aged 60-70 years in good health.

This chain connects TRBV6-1 to TRBJ2-4; the D gene is possibly TRBD1 (6 bases). The assigned J gene may be wrong: the sequence end matches TRBJ2-7 better. The germline V gene has CDR1 MNHNS and CDR2 SASEGT. The CDR3 contains 13 residues. CDR3 protein: CATAGTHVYEQYF. CDR3 DNA sequence: TGTGCCACGGCCGGGACACACGTTTACGAGCAGTACTTC.

V gene TRBV11-2 combines with J gene TRBJ2-7, with D perhaps given as TRBD1 or TRBD2 (6 bases each). Looked up from germline, CDR1 is SGHAT and CDR2 is FQNNGV. The V gene lost 5 bases and the J gene lost 5 bases, with 19 bases spanning the gap. This CDR3 spans 15 amino acids. CDR3 amino acids: CASSPTGSRGHEQYF. Here the CDR3 DNA reads TGTGCCAGCAGCCCCACAGGGTCACGGGGGCACGAGCAGTACTTC.

The rearrangement links TRBV27 to TRBJ1-1; tentative D call: TRBD1 (6 bases). Germline V gene data show CDR1 as MNHEY and CDR2 as SMNVEV (reference sequence). V lost 7 bases and J 7 bases, leaving 16 bases between the germline ends. The CDR3 loop spans 13 amino acids. CDR3 DNA: TGTGCCAGCAAGACAGGCGCCTGGGGTGAAGCTTTCTTT. It is translated as CASKTGAWGEAFF.

This clonotype showed up just once. The chain is built from TRBV6-1 and TRBJ2-2, with D possibly matching TRBD2 (5 bases). CDR1 is MNHNS and CDR2 is SASEGT in the germline V gene. V lost 6 bases and J lost 2, with 13 bases in between. CDR3 length: 15 amino acids. CDR3 coding DNA: TGTGCCAGCAGCAAGTCGGGGATCAACACCGGGGAGCTGTTTTTT. This codes for CASSKSGINTGELFF.

The V call is TRBV7-9, the J call TRBJ2-1, with 10 bases matching TRBD2. The CDR3 is 17 residues long. In germline, CDR1 is SEHNR, CDR2 FQNEAQ (reference sequence). Unmatched junction bases numbered 8, after V lost 4 bases and J lost 2 bases. CDR3 in DNA: TGTGCCAGCAGCTCAAGTGGAGCGGGAGGGCCCTACAATGAGCAGTTCTTC. Translating it yields CASSSSGAGGPYNEQFF.

The rearrangement joins TRBV29-1 to TRBJ2-1; tentatively, D is TRBD2 (6 bases). The V end was cut by 1 base, the J end by 5 bases, with 9 bases between. Per germline, CDR1 SQVTM and CDR2 ANQGSEA. CDR3 length: 13 residues. In DNA form, the CDR3 reads TGCAGCGTTGAAGCGACTAGAAACAATGAGCAGTTCTTC. The encoded protein is CSVEATRNNEQFF.

The V gene is TRBV4-1, the J gene TRBJ2-5; D is undetermined. Near its end, the DNA agrees better with TRBJ2-7, so the J call may be wrong. Germline loops: CDR1 MGHRA, CDR2 YSYEKL. The length of the CDR3 is 13 residues. The CDR3 DNA sequence: TGCGCCAGCAGCCAAGCAGCCGCCTACGAGCAGTACTTC. Amino acid sequence: CASSQAAAYEQYF.

J is TRBJ2-7 and V is TRBV6-5, with 9 nucleotides matching TRBD2. The CDR3 is 14 amino acids. Per germline, CDR1 MNHEY and CDR2 SVGAGI. The ends lost 7 bases at V and 6 bases at J; junction bases unmatched: 10. CDR3 in amino acids: CASNIAGVGAEQYF. The CDR3 nucleotides read TGTGCCAGCAATATAGCGGGAGTTGGGGCCGAGCAGTACTTC.

The chain recombines TRBV27 with TRBJ2-5; tentative D call: TRBD2 (5 bases). V was cut by 10 bases and J by 11 bases, with 20 bases left in between. The CDR3 has 12 amino acids. Germline V gives CDR1 MNHEY, CDR2 SMNVEV (reference sequence). The CDR3, as DNA: TGTGCCACCGGAGCTGGGAGTTACGTGCAGTACTTC. It encodes CATGAGSYVQYF.

V and J are TRBV7-6 and TRBJ2-1, with D unclear. Germline V gene sequence: CDR1 SGHVS, CDR2 FNYEAQ. V dropped 5 bases and J dropped 4 bases, with 12 bases sitting between them. The CDR3 has 14 amino acids. The CDR3 DNA is TGTGCCAGCAGCCGAGCAGCGTTATACAATGAGCAGTTCTTC. It yields the protein CASSRAALYNEQFF.

This clonotype showed up just once. The chain carries TRBV9 and TRBJ2-1, with D possibly being TRBD1 (6 bases). This CDR3 spans 14 amino acids. Trimming removed 4 bases at V and 6 bases at J, with 14 bases between. Germline V CDR1 and CDR2: SGDLS, YYNGEE. The CDR3, as DNA: TGTGCCAGCAGCTTCTCGACAGGACGCAATGAGCAGTTCTTC. Translated, it gives CASSFSTGRNEQFF.

This clonotype was counted once. The rearrangement uses TRBV20-1 and TRBJ2-5; D is possibly TRBD1 (7 bases). TRBJ2-4 explains the end of the DNA better; the J call may be wrong. Germline CDR1 reads DFQATT; CDR2 reads SNEGSKA (reference sequence). This CDR3 region has 13 residues. CDR3 DNA sequence: TGCAGTGCGCGGGGACAGTTCAAAAACATTCAGTACTTC. Its translation: CSARGQFKNIQYF.

The gene calls are TRBV3-1 and TRBJ2-1; TRBD2 aligns across 7 bases. V trimming: 1 base; J trimming: 4 bases; junction bases outside the gene matches: 10. This CDR3 is built from 17 residues. CDR1 and CDR2 from the germline V gene are LGHDT and YNNKEL (reference sequence). The CDR3: CASSQAGGTGGYNEQFF. As DNA, the CDR3 is TGTGCCAGCAGCCAAGCCGGGGGTACGGGGGGTTACAATGAGCAGTTCTTC.

On this clonotype itself: Because the CDR3 is missing its conserved closing phenylalanine or tryptophan, this is likely a read error. Because the CDR3's place on the DNA is in doubt, the DNA is left out and the CDR3 is given as listed by TCRdb. The chain couples TRBV7-7 to TRBJ2-3; the DNA was not used to check the table's D call, TRBD2. From germline, CDR1 is SSHAT and CDR2 FNYEAQ (reference sequence). 20 amino acids form the CDR3, both terminal residues included. CDR3 sequence: CASSLALPDAREVSQIRSIL.

The chain employs TRBV3-1 and TRBJ1-2, with 7 bases that match TRBD1. The CDR3 runs to 13 residues. V gave up 4 bases and J gave up 6 bases; unmatched junction bases: 5. CDR1 and CDR2 (germline): LGHDT, YNNKEL (reference sequence). In nucleotides, the CDR3 is TGTGCCAGCAGCCCACCGGGACAGCATGGCTACACCTTC. Its translation is CASSPPGQHGYTF. Variable domain in full (rest from reference TRBV3-1 and TRBJ1-2): DTAVSQTPKYLVTQMGNDKSIKCEQNLGHDTMYWYKQDSKKFLKIMFSYNNKELIINETVPNRFSPKSPDKAHLNLHINSLELGDSAVYFCASSPPGQHGYTFGSGTRLTVV.

At least ten counts were recorded for this clonotype. The V and J genes are TRBV20-1 and TRBJ2-7; D unclear. This CDR3 region has 14 residues. Germline V gene sequence: CDR1 DFQATT, CDR2 SNEGSKA (reference sequence). V lost 6 bases, J lost 5 bases, and 20 bases lay in between. The CDR3 loop reads CSATGLFSSHEQYF. Written as DNA, the CDR3 is TGCAGTGCCACCGGGCTATTTAGTTCCCACGAGCAGTACTTC.

In nucleotides, the CDR3 is TGCGCCAGCAGCTTGGAAGGGACAGCCACTGAAGCTTTCTTT. Translating it yields CASSLEGTATEAFF. The rearrangement joins TRBV5-1 to TRBJ1-1; 7 bases match TRBD1. There are 14 residues in the CDR3. The germline V gene encodes CDR1 SGHRS and CDR2 YFSETQ. Trimming removed 0 bases from V and 4 bases from J; junction bases left unmatched: 3.

Only a few counts were recorded for this clonotype. V and J are TRBV6-2 or TRBV6-3 and TRBJ2-4; possibly TRBD1 for D (5 bases). The CDR3 is made up of 16 amino acids. CDR1 is MNHEY, CDR2 SVGEGT, per germline. V was clipped by 2 bases and J by 0 bases, with 11 bases between them. This chain's CDR3 is CASSYPGKGAKNIQYF. The CDR3 region has the DNA TGTGCCAGCAGTTACCCAGGGAAAGGAGCCAAAAACATTCAGTACTTC.

Written as DNA, the CDR3 is TGCAGTGCTAGCGAACCGGGACTAGCCTACGAGCAGTACTTC. It codes for CSASEPGLAYEQYF. The rearrangement joins TRBV20-1 to TRBJ2-7; 8 nucleotides match TRBD2. J gave up 2 bases and V 3 bases, and 6 bases lay outside the gene matches. Germline-derived CDR1 and CDR2 are DFQATT and SNEGSKA (reference sequence). This CDR3 spans 14 amino acids.

This clonotype was counted a few times. The V call is TRBV7-6, the J call TRBJ2-7, with 16 bases aligning to TRBD2. Germline V gene data show CDR1 as SGHVS and CDR2 as FNYEAQ. The CDR3 is 18 residues long. V lost 5 bases to trimming and J lost 1 base; unmatched junction nucleotides: 8. This CDR3 is CASSLRGTSGRASYEQYF. In nucleotides, the CDR3 is TGTGCCAGCAGCCTTAGAGGGACTAGCGGGAGGGCGTCCTACGAGCAGTACTTC.

CDR3 loop: CASSEFFERFYNEQFF. The CDR3 DNA reads TGTGCCAGCAGTGAATTTTTCGAGCGGTTCTACAATGAGCAGTTCTTC. The chain couples TRBV2 to TRBJ2-1; D possibly corresponds to TRBD2 (5 bases). Germline assignment: CDR1 SNHLY and CDR2 FYNNEI. The CDR3 runs 16 residues. V shed 2 bases and J shed 3 bases, with 14 bases lying between them.

The chain couples TRBV29-1 to TRBJ2-7; 9 bases agree with TRBD1. After removal of 4 bases from V and 1 base from J, the junction contained 5 bases not matched to a gene. Looked up from germline, CDR1 is SQVTM and CDR2 is ANQGSEA. This CDR3 is built from 14 residues. CDR3 DNA: TGCAGCGTTGTCGTGACAGGGGGGTCCTACGAGCAGTACTTC. As protein: CSVVVTGGSYEQYF.

The gene calls are TRBV6-5 and TRBJ2-1; D possibly corresponds to TRBD2 (7 bases). CDR3 length: 16 residues. Trimming removed 6 bases from V and 5 bases from J, with 20 bases in between. The germline V gene has CDR1 MNHEY and CDR2 SVGAGI. The CDR3 DNA reads as TGTGCCAGCAGGCGCCCGGCCGGGGGGCTTAACAATGAGCAGTTCTTC. As protein: CASRRPAGGLNNEQFF.

This clonotype was counted a few times. This rearrangement joins TRBV10-3 to TRBJ2-7; D ambiguous. With the DNA end fitting TRBJ2-5 better, the J assignment may be wrong. CDR3 size: 13 residues. CDR1 is ENHRY and CDR2 is SYGVKD in the germline V gene. Written as DNA, the CDR3 is TGTGCCATCAGGGAGACCGAGCCAGAGACCCAGTACTTC. This gives the protein CAIRETEPETQYF.

The genes are TRBV27 and TRBJ2-6, with D tentatively TRBD1 (6 bases). Deletions cut 0 bases from V and 0 bases from J, with 12 bases between. Germline CDR1 and CDR2: MNHEY and SMNVEV (reference sequence). This CDR3 contains 18 residues. CDR3 DNA sequence: TGTGCCAGCAGTTTATCGGCAGGGGCCATCTCTGGGGCCAACGTCCTGACTTTC. Amino acids: CASSLSAGAISGANVLTF.

The CDR3 nucleotides are TGCAGCGGTTCACGAGAGACAGGTGTGGGCACTGAAGCTTTCTTT. Amino acids: CSGSRETGVGTEAFF. V gene TRBV29-1 combines with J gene TRBJ1-1; a possible D gene is TRBD1 (6 bases). Trimming shortened V by 7 bases and J by 4 bases, and 22 bases separated the two germline ends. Germline lookup yields CDR1 SQVTM and CDR2 ANQGSEA. The CDR3 is made up of 15 amino acids.

As regards this clonotype: The junction and the germline gene differ at one end; a read error may be behind it. This chain uses TRBV6-6 with TRBJ2-3, with D uncertain. The CDR3 extends over 12 amino acids. Germline V gene data show CDR1 as MNHNY and CDR2 as SVGAGI (reference sequence). CDR3 nucleotides: TGTTCCAGCAGTCCCAGCACAGATACGCAGTATTTT. Translating gives CSSSPSTDTQYF.

CDR3: CASSPQGGIQYF. Written as DNA, the CDR3 is TGTGCCAGCAGCCCCCAGGGGGGCATTCAGTACTTC. The V call is TRBV7-9, the J call TRBJ2-4; D may be TRBD1 (7 bases). Germline CDR1 is SEHNR and CDR2 is FQNEAQ (reference sequence). The V gene lost 5 bases and the J gene lost 9 bases, with 11 bases spanning the gap. The CDR3 totals 12 residues.